These 8 T cell receptor beta chains were all obtained from the same sample, sequenced in a study of OX40 agonist ivuxolimab in advanced cancers. Sequenced by immunoSEQ multiplex PCR; TCRdb stores in-frame clones only, minus some. The sample holds 53,000 or so clones, about 86% seen once. The sequences come from CD4+ or CD8+ T cells sorted from blood, collected in a trial of the OX40 agonist ivuxolimab. The receptors stem from an adult with an advanced solid tumor such as melanoma, head and neck, liver or kidney cancer.

The V call is TRBV7-2, the J call TRBJ2-3, with 7 bases that match TRBD2. The CDR3 is 16 residues long. Germline V gene data show CDR1 as SGHTA and CDR2 as FQGNSA. The V and J ends lost 3 bases and 4 bases, in that order; junction bases with no gene match: 10. The CDR3 sequence is CASSFRTRNPPDTQYF. CDR3 nucleotide sequence: TGTGCCAGCAGCTTTAGGACTAGAAACCCTCCAGATACGCAGTATTTT.

V is TRBV30 and J is TRBJ2-7; 8 bases fit TRBD1. The CDR3 contains 16 residues. The germline V gene encodes CDR1 GTSNPN and CDR2 SVGIG (reference sequence). With V trimmed by 4 bases and J by 5 bases, 16 bases remained unmatched. The CDR3 DNA sequence: TGTGCCTGGAATCCTGTAGGTGGACAGGGAGGCGACGAGCAGTACTTC. It translates to CAWNPVGGQGGDEQYF.

V usage is TRBV4-1 and J usage is TRBJ2-2, with D maybe TRBD1 (5 bases). This CDR3 is built from 11 residues. The germline V and J ends were trimmed by 6 bases and 6 bases, with 5 bases remaining between them. Germline V CDR1 and CDR2: MGHRA, YSYEKL. The CDR3 here is CASRGPGELFF. CDR3 nucleotide sequence: TGCGCCAGCAGGGGGCCCGGGGAGCTGTTTTTT.

V and J are TRBV5-1 and TRBJ2-7; a possible D gene is TRBD2 (6 bases). The V end lost 6 bases, the J end lost 2 bases, and 15 bases lay between the germline ends. This CDR3 spans 14 amino acids. Germline V gene data show CDR1 as SGHRS and CDR2 as YFSETQ. The CDR3 sequence: CASKLEGITYEQYF. The CDR3 DNA reads as TGCGCCAGCAAATTGGAGGGTATCACCTACGAGCAGTACTTC.

V is TRBV15 and J is TRBJ2-5; unclear D gene. The CDR3 contains 14 residues. Germline V gene sequence: CDR1 LNHNV, CDR2 YYDKDF (reference sequence). With 1 base removed from V and 2 bases from J, the gap between germline ends came to 8 bases. The CDR3 DNA sequence: TGTGCCACCAGCAGAGCTCGCCAGCAAGAGACCCAGTACTTC. It codes for CATSRARQQETQYF.

This chain uses TRBV14 with TRBJ2-7; D may be TRBD2 (6 bases). Trimming stripped 1 base from V and 1 base from J, with 11 bases between. From germline, CDR1 is SGHDN and CDR2 FVKESK. The CDR3 sequence is 15 residues long. The CDR3 coding sequence is TGTGCCAGCAGCCAAGGCTCGCTAGCGTCCTACGAGCAGTACTTC. Its protein product is CASSQGSLASYEQYF.

The chain has TRBV7-3 and TRBJ1-1, with D perhaps matching TRBD1 (6 bases). This CDR3 has 13 amino acids. Deletions cut 6 bases from V and 1 base from J, with 9 bases between. Germline CDR1 reads SGHTA; CDR2 reads FQGTGA. This chain's CDR3 is CASSPRGNTEAFF. CDR3 in DNA: TGTGCCAGCAGTCCCAGGGGGAACACTGAAGCTTTCTTT.

The chain combines TRBV7-9 with TRBJ2-5, with 7 bases matching TRBD1. The better agreement between TRBJ2-7 and the DNA end casts doubt on the J call. Germline CDR1 reads SEHNR; CDR2 reads FQNEAQ (reference sequence). The CDR3 is 12 amino acids. The CDR3 here is CASSPDRNEQYF. The CDR3 region has the DNA TGTGCCAGCAGTCCGGACAGGAACGAGCAGTACTTC.